Below, 28 T cell receptor beta chains from the same sample are listed, as sequenced in a study of shared clonotypes between healthy human individuals. This table comes from immunoSEQ multiplex PCR, and its TCRdb copy is limited to in-frame clones, with some not included. The sample has millions of clones, about 95% seen once. Terminally differentiated effector memory CD45RA+ cells were excluded by CCR7 positive selection of CD45RO-negative cells. Sequencing was carried out using naive CD8+ T cells sorted from blood. The receptor set was obtained from a man between 18 and 35 years old in good health.

This chain links TRBV7-2 with TRBJ1-1, with D hard to call. Germline lookup yields CDR1 SGHTA and CDR2 FQGNSA. The CDR3 covers 15 residues. The V and J ends lost 4 bases and 0 bases respectively, with 12 bases between them. This CDR3 is CASSYWGTLNTEAFF. For the CDR3, the DNA is TGTGCCAGCAGCTACTGGGGTACCCTGAACACTGAAGCTTTCTTT.

Turning to this clone: The sample contains more than one DNA sequence encoding this CDR3. The genes are TRBV7-9 and TRBJ1-5; D is possibly TRBD1 (5 bases). Between the trimmed V and J ends, which lost 3 bases and 4 bases, there was a span of 10 bases. Germline CDR1 reads SEHNR; CDR2 reads FQNEAQ (reference sequence). The CDR3 sequence is 14 residues long. Written as DNA, the CDR3 is TGTGCCAGCAGCTTGGGGCAGGGAAATCAGCCCCAGCATTTT. Translation: CASSLGQGNQPQHF.

The gene calls are TRBV13 and TRBJ1-4; no clear D gene. Germline-derived CDR1 and CDR2 are PRHDT and FYEKMQ (reference sequence). Trimming shortened V by 4 bases and J by 2 bases, and 8 bases separated the two germline ends. This CDR3 has 14 residues. CDR3 nucleotide sequence: TGTGCCAGCAGCTCCGAGGGCACTAATGAAAAACTGTTTTTT. Residues: CASSSEGTNEKLFF.

The CDR3 reads CASSVSYSNQPQHF. The CDR3 nucleotides are TGTGCCAGCAGTGTCTCATATAGCAATCAGCCCCAGCATTTT. V and J are TRBV6-1 and TRBJ1-5; D ambiguous. Trimming took off 4 bases at V and 0 bases at J, with 7 bases between the two ends. The CDR3 totals 14 residues. From germline, CDR1 is MNHNS and CDR2 SASEGT.

Regarding this clone: The same CDR3 arises from other DNA sequences in this sample as well. V and J are TRBV11-2 and TRBJ2-5; no firm D call. Germline V gives CDR1 SGHAT, CDR2 FQNNGV. This CDR3 has 12 residues. Between the trimmed V and J ends, which lost 0 bases and 5 bases, there was a span of 4 bases. CDR3 nucleotide sequence: TGTGCCAGCAGCTTAGATACGGAGACCCAGTACTTC. Amino acids: CASSLDTETQYF.

As regards this clone: Other nucleotide sequences from this sample produce the same CDR3. V and J are TRBV9 and TRBJ2-7; the D gene is possibly TRBD2 (6 bases). V gave up 0 bases and J gave up 6 bases, with 10 bases separating them. Germline assignment: CDR1 SGDLS and CDR2 YYNGEE. CDR3 size: 13 residues. The CDR3 coding sequence is TGTGCCAGCAGCGTAGGGGGGGTCGGCGAGCAGTACTTC. It encodes CASSVGGVGEQYF.

The chain joins TRBV27 to TRBJ2-5; 8 bases match TRBD2. Losses at the gene ends were 2 bases for V and 7 bases for J; bases not matched to a gene: 9. The germline V gene has CDR1 MNHEY and CDR2 SMNVEV (reference sequence). The CDR3 totals 15 residues. CDR3 nucleotide sequence: TGTGCCAGCAGTTTAACTAGCGGAGGAGGGGGGACCCAGTACTTC. Translation gives CASSLTSGGGGTQYF.

CDR3 loop: CASSQDGAGGPDEQFF. Here the CDR3 DNA reads TGCGCCAGCAGCCAAGATGGAGCGGGGGGGCCTGATGAGCAGTTCTTC. The chain is built from TRBV4-1 and TRBJ2-1; 10 nucleotides line up with TRBD2. V trimming: 0 bases; J trimming: 8 bases; junction bases outside the gene matches: 7. Per the germline V gene, CDR1 is MGHRA and CDR2 is YSYEKL. CDR3 length: 16 amino acids.

The chain uses TRBV29-1 and TRBJ2-7, with TRBD1 matching 7 bases. Per germline, CDR1 SQVTM and CDR2 ANQGSEA. V shed 0 bases and J 4 bases; nucleotides not matched to a gene: 3. The CDR3 is made up of 13 amino acids. The CDR3 reads CSVEEVTGYEQYF. As DNA, the CDR3 is TGCAGCGTTGAAGAGGTGACAGGGTACGAGCAGTACTTC.

This clone was recorded only once. This sample includes further DNA sequences coding for the same CDR3. The rearrangement links TRBV27 to TRBJ2-7, with D tentatively TRBD2 (6 bases). The CDR3 is made up of 14 amino acids. Germline V CDR1 and CDR2: MNHEY, SMNVEV (reference sequence). Trimming stripped 0 bases from V and 3 bases from J, with 9 bases between. The CDR3 loop reads CASSLSSGGYEQYF. The CDR3 nucleotides read TGTGCCAGCAGTTTATCTAGCGGAGGCTACGAGCAGTACTTC.

The gene calls are TRBV7-8 and TRBJ2-1; 9 positions agree with TRBD2. The CDR3 is 17 residues long. V lost 2 bases, J lost 4 bases, and 9 bases stayed unmatched. Germline V gene lookup returns CDR1 SGHVS and CDR2 FQNEAQ. In DNA, the CDR3 is TGTGCCAGCAGCTTATTGGCGGGAGGGGTACTTTACAATGAGCAGTTCTTC. Translating it yields CASSLLAGGVLYNEQFF.

The chain carries TRBV6-1 and TRBJ2-3; D is perhaps TRBD1 (5 bases). The CDR3 extends over 18 amino acids. CDR1 is MNHNS and CDR2 is SASEGT in the germline V gene. V shed 0 bases and J shed 3 bases, with 19 bases lying between them. The CDR3 sequence: CASSEAKGHLYNTDTQYF. CDR3 in DNA: TGTGCCAGCAGTGAAGCAAAAGGACACCTCTATAATACAGATACGCAGTATTTT.

This chain connects TRBV6-5 to TRBJ1-1, with D perhaps TRBD1 (6 bases). The germline V gene encodes CDR1 MNHEY and CDR2 SVGAGI. CDR3 length: 14 residues. Deletions cut 5 bases from V and 1 base from J, with 11 bases between. Here the CDR3 DNA reads TGTGCCAGCAGTACGTTAGGGGGGAACACTGAAGCTTTCTTT. Protein product: CASSTLGGNTEAFF.

V usage is TRBV27 and J usage is TRBJ2-3; D call uncertain. From germline, CDR1 is MNHEY and CDR2 SMNVEV (reference sequence). The CDR3 runs to 13 residues. The ends were cut back, 3 bases at V and 3 bases at J, with 7 bases in the middle. CDR3 DNA: TGTGCCAGCAGTTTGATGAATACAGATACGCAGTATTTT. Translation: CASSLMNTDTQYF.

The rearrangement uses TRBV27 and TRBJ2-2; no clear D gene. The CDR3 is 15 amino acids. Germline CDR1 reads MNHEY; CDR2 reads SMNVEV (reference sequence). V dropped 2 bases and J dropped 0 bases, with 7 bases sitting between them. The CDR3 protein is CASSLRAANTGELFF. CDR3 nucleotides: TGTGCCAGCAGTTTAAGGGCGGCGAACACCGGGGAGCTGTTTTTT.

The chain joins TRBV6-9 to TRBJ2-7; 8 positions match TRBD2. This CDR3 has 15 residues. The V gene end was trimmed by 5 bases and the J gene end by 1 base; junction bases not matched to a gene: 7. The germline CDR1 and CDR2 sequences are MNHGY and SVAAGI. CDR3 amino acids: CASSDNGGRSYEQYF. As DNA, the CDR3 is TGTGCCAGCAGTGACAATGGCGGGAGGTCCTACGAGCAGTACTTC.

This clone appeared a single time. The V and J genes are TRBV9 and TRBJ2-3; TRBD1 agrees at 7 bases. The V segment lost 0 bases and the J segment 6 bases; nucleotides outside the gene matches: 4. CDR3 length equals 14 residues. The V gene's germline CDR1 is SGDLS and CDR2 YYNGEE. In nucleotides, the CDR3 is TGTGCCAGCAGCGTAGAGGGGGCGGCGGATACGCAGTATTTT. It is translated as CASSVEGAADTQYF. Full variable domain (rest looked up from reference TRBV9 and TRBJ2-3): DSGVTQTPKHLITATGQRVTLRCSPRSGDLSVYWYQQSLDQGLQFLIQYYNGEERAKGNILERFSAQQFPDLHSELNLSSLELGDSALYFCASSVEGAADTQYFGPGTRLTVL.

Concerning this clone itself: Within the sample, other DNA sequences also encode this same CDR3. This sequence joins TRBV27 and TRBJ1-1; possible D gene TRBD1, 5 bases. Germline V gene data show CDR1 as MNHEY and CDR2 as SMNVEV (reference sequence). The CDR3 runs 15 residues. V was trimmed by 2 bases and J by 0 bases, leaving 10 bases between them. The CDR3 protein is CASSLGGLMNTEAFF. DNA of the CDR3: TGTGCCAGCAGTTTAGGGGGACTCATGAACACTGAAGCTTTCTTT.

V usage is TRBV5-1 and J usage is TRBJ1-2, with D uncertain. The CDR3 has 15 amino acids. Trimming pared 0 bases from V and 2 bases from J, leaving 11 bases between. Germline V gene lookup returns CDR1 SGHRS and CDR2 YFSETQ. The CDR3 protein is CASSLASYGNYGYTF. The CDR3 DNA reads TGCGCCAGCAGCTTGGCCAGTTACGGGAACTATGGCTACACCTTC.

The chain uses TRBV14 and TRBJ2-7; 9 bases map to TRBD1. The CDR3 extends over 16 amino acids. With V trimmed by 3 bases and J by 2 bases, 8 bases remained unmatched. CDR1 and CDR2 from the germline V gene are SGHDN and FVKESK. This CDR3 is CASSQIQGALTYEQYF. CDR3 DNA: TGTGCCAGCAGCCAGATACAGGGGGCGTTGACCTACGAGCAGTACTTC. Looking up the rest from reference TRBV14 and TRBJ2-7 gives the full variable domain: EAGVTQFPSHSVIEKGQTVTLRCDPISGHDNLYWYRRVMGKEIKFLLHFVKESKQDESGMPNNRFLAERTGGTYSTLKVQPAELEDSGVYFCASSQIQGALTYEQYFGPGTRLTVT.

This sequence joins TRBV11-2 and TRBJ1-3; TRBD1 is a possible D gene (5 bases). V was shortened by 6 bases and J by 0 bases, with 12 bases between the two germline ends. In germline, CDR1 is SGHAT, CDR2 FQNNGV. This CDR3 has 15 amino acids. The CDR3 bases are TGTGCCAGCAGTGTAGGGGACTACTCTGGAAACACCATATATTTT. Its protein is CASSVGDYSGNTIYF.

The rearrangement joins TRBV6-5 to TRBJ2-7; 9 bases are shared with TRBD1. The germline gives CDR1 MNHEY, CDR2 SVGAGI. V lost 2 bases, J lost 5 bases, and 10 bases stayed unmatched. This CDR3 comprises 16 residues. The CDR3 reads CASSYGGTGFTHEQYF. DNA of the CDR3: TGTGCCAGCAGTTACGGGGGGACAGGGTTCACCCACGAGCAGTACTTC.

The chain employs TRBV27 and TRBJ1-2; D is undetermined. V lost 5 bases and J lost 4, with 11 bases in between. CDR3 length equals 13 residues. The germline gives CDR1 MNHEY, CDR2 SMNVEV (reference sequence). The CDR3 reads CASSPGVGYGYTF. The DNA for the CDR3 is TGTGCCAGCAGTCCGGGAGTGGGCTATGGCTACACCTTC.

The gene calls are TRBV27 and TRBJ2-7, with 8 positions matching TRBD2. The V gene end was trimmed by 5 bases and the J gene end by 0 bases; junction bases not matched to a gene: 6. The CDR3 extends over 15 amino acids. The germline V gene encodes CDR1 MNHEY and CDR2 SMNVEV (reference sequence). The CDR3 reads CASSHRLASSYEQYF. The DNA for the CDR3 is TGTGCCAGCAGTCACCGACTAGCGTCCTCCTACGAGCAGTACTTC.

The chain uses TRBV28 and TRBJ2-3; TRBD1 matches at 7 bases. The CDR3 totals 14 residues. Germline V gives CDR1 MDHEN, CDR2 SYDVKM. Unmatched junction bases numbered 3, after V lost 6 bases and J lost 0 bases. CDR3 DNA: TGTGCCAGCAGCGGACAGGCAAGCACAGATACGCAGTATTTT. Translation gives CASSGQASTDTQYF.

The J gene is TRBJ1-4, the V gene TRBV2, with D tentatively TRBD1 (5 bases). Between the trimmed V and J ends, which lost 6 bases and 3 bases, there was a span of 14 bases. Germline V lookup: CDR1 SNHLY, CDR2 FYNNEI. This CDR3 has 15 amino acids. This CDR3 reads CASRDPGRSNEKLFF. As DNA, the CDR3 is TGTGCCAGCAGAGACCCGGGACGGTCTAATGAAAAACTGTTTTTT.

The V and J genes are TRBV7-9 and TRBJ2-5; 11 nucleotides line up with TRBD2. CDR1 is SEHNR and CDR2 is FQNEAQ in the germline V gene (reference sequence). This CDR3 spans 17 amino acids. J was trimmed by 3 bases and V by 0 bases; bases with no gene match: 6. CDR3 coding DNA: TGTGCCAGCAGCTTAGCTGGTTGGGGACTAGCGGAAGAGACCCAGTACTTC. Its translation: CASSLAGWGLAEETQYF.

J is TRBJ1-6 and V is TRBV5-1; 7 bases fit TRBD1. Looked up from germline, CDR1 is SGHRS and CDR2 is YFSETQ. Trimming cost V 4 bases and J 5 bases; bases outside gene matches: 12. The CDR3 totals 17 residues. CDR3 in amino acids: CASSMRPQGNDNSPLHF. The CDR3 bases are TGCGCCAGCAGCATGCGTCCACAGGGGAACGATAATTCACCCCTCCACTTT.